This T cell receptor (beta chain) was sequenced for a study of shared clonotypes between healthy human individuals (dated by TCRdb to 2018 to 2021). A note on the overall study: The cohort comprised a couple of women and a few men aged 18 to 49 years. For each donor, three plates each were used for CD4 naive and CD4 memory, two plates were used for CD8 naive, and one plate was used for CD8 memory. To estimate repertoire size and how much clonotypes are shared between individuals, the study performed deep sequencing of blood TCR repertoires from a handful of healthy adults. To increase sequencing depth and limit assay-specific biases, different laboratories used diverse techniques to prepare libraries and sequence TCR repertoires. Between about 0.85 and 10 billion PBMCs per donor were obtained by leukapheresis.

Using the deep immunoSEQ assay, TCR CDR3 regions were amplified from genomic DNA by multiplex PCR. Extracted genomic DNA from each cell subset was spread evenly across all wells of several immunoSEQ 96-well plates, with each plate serving as a replicate. For sorted subsets, roughly 0.2 ug genomic DNA, equal to 25,000 to 35,000 T cell genomes, was loaded into each replicate PCR. Purified libraries were quantified with a Qubit 3.0 fluorometer, sized on a Bioanalyzer 2100, and re-quantified with the KAPA Library Quantification kit. Each immunoSEQ 96-well plate was sequenced on its own single-read 150-cycle Illumina NextSeq 550 flow cell. In the authors' own workflow: The immunoSEQ output contained only junctional sequences without quality scores, so filtering could not match that applied to full-length reads. To assign V/J genes and CDR3, sequences were annotated against IMGT germline references using PyIR, a Python wrapper for IgBLAST v1.9. Reads were filtered out if the reads had weak V/J assignments (E-value above 1e-6), no CDR3, stop codons, out-of-frame junctions, or ambiguous translated residues. A V3J clonotype was defined by an identical inferred V gene, J gene, and CDR3 amino acid sequence. The percentage overlap between two repertoires was calculated by dividing the number of shared unique clonotypes by the size of the smaller repertoire. Three approaches were used to assess repertoire richness: RTK rarefaction, the Chao1 estimator, and Recon v2.1 estimates of unobserved clonotypes. For all TCRbeta clonotypes obtained by the gDNA method from a few donors, generation probabilities were computed with OLGA. Sourced from immuneACCESS, this table was stored by TCRdb with only in-frame sequences that have V and J called. A share of the clones is absent; for the studies checked, an unresolved V gene accounts for under half, and the remainder has no known explanation. From that table come the V and J calls and clone size; the DNA was used to work out D and trimming. The sample contains fewer than 3 million clones, 85% to 95% of them found a single time. Together, the top ten hold 0.37% of the sample.

Donors were healthy HIV-negative adults with no recently reported acute infections or vaccinations. Every donor was a Caucasian adult residing in Nashville, Tennessee, USA. CD4+ T cells were enriched by magnetic negative selection; naive cells were then positively selected on CD45RA, and the negative fraction formed the memory subset. Blood was obtained by leukapheresis, after which PBMCs were separated by Ficoll-Histopaque density gradient centrifugation and cryopreserved in liquid nitrogen vapor phase. Purity and quantity of every magnetically sorted T cell population were checked by analytical flow cytometry. Each sorted fraction had its genomic DNA isolated and then quantified by UV absorbance on a Nanodrop 2000c. From a lookup of the germline V gene (reference sequence), CDR1 and CDR2 are GTSNPN and SVGIG. The CDR3 contains 13 residues, cysteine and phenylalanine counted. Only the CDR3 region is kept as DNA, spanning 39 bases read in frame from base 1. Trimming at the junction amounts to 3 bases on V and 1 base on J, and the germline ends lie 6 bases apart.

General findings and caveats noted by the study authors: Estimated clonotype richness was generally larger for naive than for memory subsets. The small number of donors limited the genetic and exposure-history diversity represented. Pairwise subsampling indicated that sequencing depth was expected to affect the degree of clonotype sharing among donors. Sampling was restricted to blood, and TCR repertoires in tissues likely differ from the TCR repertoires found in blood. Across several donors, about 5.2% of naive CD4, around 3.5% of naive CD8, roughly 2.2% of memory CD4, and roughly 0.41% of memory CD8 clonotypes were shared. Higher generation probabilities were observed for clonotypes shared by all four sorted-subset donors than for non-shared clonotypes. Rarefaction of sorted-subset datasets indicated incomplete sequencing despite the large sequencing depth.

For this clone: Its antigen is unknown. One base away there is no much larger clone; base qualities are not given. The sample carries other DNA sequences with the same CDR3.

The rearrangement joined TRBV30 to TRBJ2-2; the D gene is not confidently resolved. The sample comprised naive CD4+ T cells from PBMCs. The meaning of the sample's cell subset or site label: CD45RA+ positively selected. The TCR sequence derives from a man younger than 35 in good health. Some clones in this sample may be carry-over from other donors' samples. The CDR3: CAWSRQNTGELFF. DNA sequence: TGTGCCTGGAGCCGACAGAACACCGGGGAGCTGTTTTTT. Extended through the reference TRBV30 and TRBJ2-2 proteins, this CDR3 yields the full variable domain: SQTIHQWPATLVQPVGSPLSLECTVEGTSNPNLYWYRQAAGRGLQLLFYSVGIGQISSEVPQNLSASRPQDRQFILSSKKLLLSDSGFYLCAWSRQNTGELFFGEGSRLTVL.